This TCR beta chain was sequenced for a study of regulatory T cells in long-lasting Graves disease. The TCR beta library used iRepertoire HTBI primers with Arm-PCR amplification of CDR3. TCRdb called the multiplex PCR reads again in MiXCR, with one record for every CDR3 protein. The sample lists about 290,000 distinct CDR3 sequences, 20% to 25% occurring once. The CDR3 covers 14 residues. CDR1 is SGHAT and CDR2 is FQDESV in the germline V gene (reference sequence). The V end lost 3 bases, the J end lost 0 bases, and 8 bases lay between the germline ends. As for time point: persistent/refractory GD, antithyroid drugs over 5 years with positive TRAb. Construction of the TCR library relied on RNA isolated from PBMCs. This clonotype was counted many times.

The receptor was derived from a female donor with Graves disease. The rearrangement uses TRBV11-1 and TRBJ1-2; D is undetermined. Source: peripheral blood mononuclear cells (PBMCs), taken when the disease was refractory, from a patient treated with antithyroid drugs. This CDR3 reads CASSFGESNYGYTF. The CDR3 DNA is TGTGCCAGCAGCTTCGGGGAATCTAACTATGGCTACACCTTC. The full variable domain, rest sourced from reference TRBV11-1 and TRBJ1-2, is EAEVAQSPRYKITEKSQAVAFWCDPISGHATLYWYRQILGQGPELLVQFQDESVVDDSQLPKDRFSAERLKGVDSTLKIQPAELGDSAMYLCASSFGESNYGYTFGSGTRLTVV.